Listed below are T cell receptor beta chains from one sample, sequenced in a study of blood T cell repertoires in COVID-19. TCRdb's table, derived via immunoSEQ multiplex PCR, lists solely in-frame clones and lacks some. In the table there are about 110,000 clones, 80% of which are singletons. What was sequenced was peripheral blood. Receptor source: a human donor in a cohort sampled during active or convalescent COVID-19. The conserved cysteine and the conserved F or W are not part of the CDR3 here. The D gene is left open where the match is weak.

D,V,J,CDR3
.,TRBV11-3,TRBJ2-2,ASSPWRGGELF
.,TRBV5-1,TRBJ2-7,ASTRTPASSYEQY
TRBD2,TRBV4-2,TRBJ2-1,ASSQEASGGATYGNEQF
.,TRBV6-5,TRBJ1-2,ASSYSVLRGNYGYT
TRBD2,TRBV2,TRBJ2-1,ASSERTSGGKQF
.,TRBV28,TRBJ1-2,ASREQGGHGYT
.,TRBV20-1,TRBJ1-3,SASGWGGGNTIY
.,TRBV7-9,TRBJ2-2,ATSNGGSYSGELF
.,TRBV19,TRBJ2-1,ASSIVVGDRRYNEQF
TRBD2,TRBV5-1,TRBJ2-1,ASSLLGTSGYNEQF
.,TRBV9,TRBJ2-1,ASSPQTHEQF
TRBD1,TRBV7-9,TRBJ1-1,ASSLGQGGQEAF
.,TRBV5-4,TRBJ1-1,ASSRKMNTEAF
TRBD1,TRBV27,TRBJ1-2,ASSPDRSNYGYT
TRBD2,TRBV4-3,TRBJ2-2,ASSQEQAGANTGELF
.,TRBV6-5,TRBJ1-6,ASSYSLVGGSPLH
TRBD1,TRBV18,TRBJ1-4,ASAGTVNEKLF
.,TRBV24-1,TRBJ2-5,AITGFGRETQY
TRBD1,TRBV10-1,TRBJ1-4,ARGGQATNEKLF
.,TRBV28,TRBJ1-4,ASSTRQTTNEKLF
TRBD2,TRBV7-2,TRBJ2-3,ASSPSSGSTDTQY
.,TRBV3-1/TRBV3-2,TRBJ2-3,ASSQGLGAFLPDTQY
.,TRBV29-1,TRBJ1-1,SVVREGTEAF
.,TRBV24-1,TRBJ2-5,ATSDPRGELETQY
TRBD2,TRBV6-5,TRBJ2-7,ASSPPGTGGYEQY
TRBD1,TRBV18,TRBJ2-2,ASSPTGGGTGELF
.,TRBV27,TRBJ1-5,ASGSVGGRDQPQH
TRBD1,TRBV6-5,TRBJ2-1,ASSPGTGSYNEQF
.,TRBV5-6,TRBJ2-2,ASSLYLTYTGELF
.,TRBV21-1,TRBJ2-1,ASSERRPKEQF
TRBD1,TRBV27,TRBJ1-5,ASSSPAGQGLLQPQH
.,TRBV4-3,TRBJ2-5,ASSQGVGRSETQY
TRBD2,TRBV4-2,TRBJ2-5,ASSQVLAWETQY
.,TRBV13,TRBJ1-1,ASSLVPGIPFMNTEAF
TRBD1,TRBV5-1,TRBJ1-1,ASSSQTGDTEAF